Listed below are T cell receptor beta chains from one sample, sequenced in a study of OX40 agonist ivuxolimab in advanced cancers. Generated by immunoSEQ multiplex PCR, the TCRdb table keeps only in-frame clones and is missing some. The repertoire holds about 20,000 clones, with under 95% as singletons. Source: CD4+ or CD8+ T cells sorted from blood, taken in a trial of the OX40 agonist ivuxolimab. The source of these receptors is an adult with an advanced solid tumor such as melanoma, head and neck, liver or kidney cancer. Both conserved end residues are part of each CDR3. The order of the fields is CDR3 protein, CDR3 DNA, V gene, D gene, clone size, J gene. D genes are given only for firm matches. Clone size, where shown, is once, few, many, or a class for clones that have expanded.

CAWRVRDRDSSPLHF	TGTGCCTGGAGAGTTCGAGACAGGGATAGTTCACCCCTCCACTTT	TRBV30	TRBD1	.	TRBJ1-6
CASSLALGGRVGEETQYF	TGTGCCAGCAGTTTAGCGTTGGGCGGCAGGGTGGGCGAAGAGACCCAGTACTTC	TRBV7-9	.	.	TRBJ2-5
CASSQVQNTGELFF	TGCGCCAGCAGCCAAGTACAGAACACCGGGGAGCTGTTTTTT	TRBV4-1	.	.	TRBJ2-2
CASSILTGSETEAFF	TGTGCCAGCAGCATATTGACAGGGTCGGAGACTGAAGCTTTCTTT	TRBV11-2	TRBD1	few	TRBJ1-1
CATSGPPGQGSETQYF	TGTGCCACCAGCGGACCGCCGGGACAGGGGTCGGAGACCCAGTACTTC	TRBV15	TRBD1	.	TRBJ2-5
CASSFGTSGGESTDTQYF	TGTGCCAGCAGCTTTGGGACTAGCGGGGGGGAGAGCACAGATACGCAGTATTTT	TRBV11-2	TRBD2	.	TRBJ2-3
CASSLDDGGGVSYEQYF	TGTGCCAGCAGCTTAGATGACGGCGGGGGGGTCTCCTACGAGCAGTACTTC	TRBV11-2	TRBD2	.	TRBJ2-7
CASSYRGQGGDEQFF	TGTGCCAGCAGTTACCGCGGACAGGGAGGCGATGAGCAGTTCTTC	TRBV6-5	TRBD1	.	TRBJ2-1
CASSLNRGDEQYF	TGTGCCAGCTCCCTGAACAGGGGTGACGAGCAGTACTTC	TRBV6-5	TRBD1	.	TRBJ2-7
CASSDARGSETQYF	TGTGCCAGCAGCGACGCGAGGGGGAGCGAGACCCAGTACTTC	TRBV7-6	.	.	TRBJ2-5
CASSQEDKYRAIRQPQHF	TGCGCCAGCAGCCAAGAAGACAAATACAGGGCGATAAGGCAGCCCCAGCATTTT	TRBV4-1	.	.	TRBJ1-5
CASSQRDSYEQYF	TGTGCCAGCAGCCAACGGGACAGCTACGAGCAGTACTTC	TRBV14	TRBD1	.	TRBJ2-7
CASSQAHGGDEQYF	TGCGCCAGCAGCCAAGCGCACGGCGGCGACGAGCAGTACTTC	TRBV4-1	.	medium-sized	TRBJ2-7
CASSYPTSGEIVQFF	TGTGCCAGCAGTTATCCGACTAGCGGGGAAATTGTACAGTTCTTC	TRBV6-5	TRBD2	few	TRBJ2-1
CASSELPDRVNYGYTF	TGTGCCAGCAGTGAACTTCCGGACAGGGTTAACTATGGCTACACCTTC	TRBV2	TRBD1	.	TRBJ1-2
CASALESNQPQHF	TGTGCCTCAGCTTTGGAGAGCAATCAGCCCCAGCATTTT	TRBV6-5	.	.	TRBJ1-5
CASSQNGDNQPQHF	TGTGCCAGCAGTCAAAACGGGGATAATCAGCCCCAGCATTTT	TRBV27	.	.	TRBJ1-5
CSGTEDNEKLFF	TGCAGCGGGACAGAAGATAATGAAAAACTGTTTTTT	TRBV29-1	.	.	TRBJ1-4
CAWTDNTEAFF	TGTGCCTGGACAGACAACACTGAAGCTTTCTTT	TRBV30	.	.	TRBJ1-1
CASSERTSYEQYF	TGTGCCAGCAGCGAGAGGACCTCCTACGAGCAGTACTTC	TRBV7-9	.	.	TRBJ2-7
CASSSTGGTEAFF	TGTGCCAGTAGCAGTACAGGGGGCACTGAAGCTTTCTTT	TRBV19	TRBD1	.	TRBJ1-1
CASSLSNRGAAKNIQYF	TGTGCCAGCAGTTTATCGAACAGGGGGGCGGCCAAAAACATTCAGTACTTC	TRBV27	TRBD1	.	TRBJ2-4
CASSTSGDGYGYTF	TGTGCCAGCAGTACCTCAGGGGATGGCTATGGCTACACCTTC	TRBV2	.	.	TRBJ1-2
CASSHNLAGYGYTF	TGTGCCAGCAGCCATAATTTGGCGGGCTATGGCTACACCTTC	TRBV11-2	.	.	TRBJ1-2
CASSPDRWNTEAFF	TGTGCCAGCAGCCCCGACAGATGGAACACTGAAGCTTTCTTT	TRBV5-6	.	.	TRBJ1-1
CATSRDEGYNQPQHF	TGTGCCACCAGCAGAGACGAGGGTTACAATCAGCCCCAGCATTTT	TRBV15	.	.	TRBJ1-5
CASSPTGSNYGYTF	TGCGCCAGCAGCCCGACAGGAAGTAACTATGGCTACACCTTC	TRBV4-1	.	few	TRBJ1-2
CASSLAEETQYF	TGTGCCAGCAGCTTAGCGGAGGAGACCCAGTACTTC	TRBV7-2	.	.	TRBJ2-5
CASSHSAGGSYNEQFF	TGTGCCAGCAGCCATTCCGCGGGGGGTTCGTACAATGAGCAGTTCTTC	TRBV11-2	TRBD2	.	TRBJ2-1
CASSLGGFSYEQYF	TGTGCCAGCAGCTTAGGGGGTTTCTCCTACGAGCAGTACTTC	TRBV7-8	.	.	TRBJ2-7
CASSLGLNGADTQYF	TGTGCCAGCAGCTTGGGACTCAATGGGGCAGATACGCAGTATTTT	TRBV5-8	.	.	TRBJ2-3
CASSPAGTGVRETQYF	TGTGCCAGCAGCCCAGCCGGGACAGGTGTGAGGGAGACCCAGTACTTC	TRBV5-6	TRBD1	.	TRBJ2-5
CASSPPPAGAFLQTQYF	TGTGCCAGCAGTCCCCCACCCGCGGGGGCATTTCTTCAGACCCAGTACTTC	TRBV27	.	.	TRBJ2-5
CASSLRPGIDYEQYF	TGCGCCAGCAGCTTGAGGCCAGGGATCGACTACGAGCAGTACTTC	TRBV5-1	.	medium-sized	TRBJ2-7
CAISELGQGKRASYEQYF	TGTGCCATCAGTGAACTGGGGCAGGGGAAGAGGGCCTCCTACGAGCAGTACTTC	TRBV10-3	.	.	TRBJ2-7
CASRDPAYEQYF	TGTGCCAGTAGAGACCCAGCTTACGAGCAGTACTTC	TRBV19	.	.	TRBJ2-7
CASSLEQSHYEQYF	TGTGCCAGCAGCTTAGAACAGTCCCACTACGAGCAGTACTTC	TRBV7-9	.	.	TRBJ2-7
CASGGAFPYEQYF	TGTGCCAGCGGGGGGGCTTTCCCCTACGAGCAGTACTTC	TRBV2	.	.	TRBJ2-7
CASSPSWTNRQETQYF	TGCGCCAGCAGCCCGTCGTGGACAAACCGACAAGAGACCCAGTACTTC	TRBV5-1	.	.	TRBJ2-5
CASSISAGGLYEQYF	TGTGCCAGTAGTATTTCGGCGGGGGGGTTATACGAGCAGTACTTC	TRBV19	TRBD2	.	TRBJ2-7
CASSYGGNADTQYF	TGTGCCAGCAGTTACGGGGGCAACGCAGATACGCAGTATTTT	TRBV6-6	.	once	TRBJ2-3
CSVRTSGTYEQYF	TGCAGCGTCCGGACTAGCGGGACATACGAGCAGTACTTC	TRBV29-1	TRBD2	.	TRBJ2-7
CASSLASSNEKLFF	TGTGCCAGCAGCTTGGCCAGCTCTAATGAAAAACTGTTTTTT	TRBV5-6	.	.	TRBJ1-4
CASSQLRGGNQPQHF	TGTGCCAGCAGTCAGCTTAGAGGCGGCAATCAGCCCCAGCATTTT	TRBV6-5	.	.	TRBJ1-5
CASSLEERGSYGYTF	TGCGCCAGCAGCTTGGAAGAGCGGGGGAGCTATGGCTACACCTTC	TRBV5-1	.	.	TRBJ1-2
CSVGIGEQFF	TGCAGCGTTGGGATTGGCGAGCAGTTCTTC	TRBV29-1	.	.	TRBJ2-1
CATSNLLAGDGDTQYF	TGTGCCACCAGCAACTTACTAGCGGGGGATGGTGATACGCAGTATTTT	TRBV15	TRBD2	.	TRBJ2-3
CASSQDQSGDTEAFF	TGCGCCAGCAGCCAAGATCAGAGTGGGGACACTGAAGCTTTCTTT	TRBV4-1	.	.	TRBJ1-1
CSVFEGVEQYF	TGCAGCGTTTTTGAGGGAGTCGAGCAGTACTTC	TRBV29-1	.	.	TRBJ2-7
CASSSARTYNEQFF	TGTGCCAGCAGCTCAGCGCGTACCTACAATGAGCAGTTCTTC	TRBV7-6	.	once	TRBJ2-1
CASSVGTSGGLQETQYF	TGTGCCAGCAGCGTAGGGACTAGCGGGGGACTCCAAGAGACCCAGTACTTC	TRBV9	TRBD2	.	TRBJ2-5
CASSDWDASSYEQYF	TGTGCCAGCAGTGATTGGGACGCAAGCTCCTACGAGCAGTACTTC	TRBV6-1	.	.	TRBJ2-7
CASSQDLRSYEQYF	TGTGCCAGCAGCCAAGATCTCAGGTCCTACGAGCAGTACTTC	TRBV4-2	.	.	TRBJ2-7
CASSQDTGTGLYEQYF	TGCGCCAGCAGCCAAGACACCGGGACAGGCCTTTACGAGCAGTACTTC	TRBV4-1	TRBD1	.	TRBJ2-7
CASRNIGGSGNTIYF	TGTGCCAGCAGAAATATAGGGGGCTCTGGAAACACCATATATTTT	TRBV27	.	.	TRBJ1-3
CASILYGRQSSNQPQHF	TGTGCCAGCATCCTTTATGGAAGGCAGTCAAGCAATCAGCCCCAGCATTTT	TRBV11-3	.	few	TRBJ1-5
CASSEIVGPSSYEQYF	TGTGCCAGCAGTGAAATTGTGGGTCCGAGCTCCTACGAGCAGTACTTC	TRBV6-1	.	.	TRBJ2-7
CASSYTPIGSSYEQYF	TGTGCCAGCAGCTATACCCCGATAGGAAGCTCCTACGAGCAGTACTTC	TRBV13	.	.	TRBJ2-7
CASSLSPPGDTQYF	TGTGCCAGCAGCTTAAGCCCGCCCGGGGATACGCAGTATTTT	TRBV11-2	.	.	TRBJ2-3